This T cell receptor beta chain appears in the sequencing data of a study of PD-L1 blockade in urothelial cancer. Measured with immunoSEQ multiplex PCR; TCRdb has only the in-frame clones, and not every one. The table shows 40,000 to 55,000 clones, with around 89% occurring only once. Indicated time point: peripheral blood 6 weeks after treatment start. This CDR3 has 16 residues. V was cut by 2 bases and J by 0 bases, with 10 bases left in between. The germline V gene has CDR1 WNHNN and CDR2 SYGVQD (reference sequence). The chain carries TRBV10-1 and TRBJ1-4; maybe TRBD1 (5 bases). This TCR came from a man aged 55 to 70 with urothelial cancer. The sample here was PBMCs, taken around atezolizumab (anti-PD-L1) treatment. Written as DNA, the CDR3 is TGCGCCAGCAGTGAGAATCCAGGGCCAACTAATGAAAAACTGTTTTTT. Its protein product is CASSENPGPTNEKLFF.